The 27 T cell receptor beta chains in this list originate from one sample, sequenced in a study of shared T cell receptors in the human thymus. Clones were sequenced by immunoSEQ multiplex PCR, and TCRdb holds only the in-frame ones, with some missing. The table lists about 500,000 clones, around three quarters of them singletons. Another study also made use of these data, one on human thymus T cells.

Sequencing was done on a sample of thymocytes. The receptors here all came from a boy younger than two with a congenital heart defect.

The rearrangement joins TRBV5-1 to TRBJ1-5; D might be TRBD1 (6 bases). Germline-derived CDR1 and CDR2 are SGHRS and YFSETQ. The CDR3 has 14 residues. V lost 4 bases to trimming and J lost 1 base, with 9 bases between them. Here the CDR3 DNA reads TGCGCCAGCAGCCCAGGGGAGAGCAATCAGCCCCAGCATTTT. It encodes CASSPGESNQPQHF.

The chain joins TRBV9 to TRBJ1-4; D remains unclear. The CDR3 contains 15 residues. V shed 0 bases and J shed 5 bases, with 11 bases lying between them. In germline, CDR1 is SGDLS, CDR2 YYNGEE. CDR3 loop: CASSVAGRTNEKLFF. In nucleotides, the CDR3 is TGTGCCAGCAGCGTAGCTGGGAGGACGAATGAAAAACTGTTTTTT.

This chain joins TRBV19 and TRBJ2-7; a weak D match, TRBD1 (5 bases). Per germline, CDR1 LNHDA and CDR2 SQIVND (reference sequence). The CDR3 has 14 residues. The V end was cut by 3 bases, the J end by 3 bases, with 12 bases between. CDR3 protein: CASSILFRDYEQYF. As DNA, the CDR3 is TGTGCCAGTAGTATCCTTTTCAGGGACTACGAGCAGTACTTC.

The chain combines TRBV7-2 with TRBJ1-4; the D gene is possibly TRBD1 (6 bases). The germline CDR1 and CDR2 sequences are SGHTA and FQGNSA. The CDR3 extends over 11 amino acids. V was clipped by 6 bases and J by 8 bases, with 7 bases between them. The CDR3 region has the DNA TGTGCCAGCAGTAGGGGGGAAAAACTGTTTTTT. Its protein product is CASSRGEKLFF.

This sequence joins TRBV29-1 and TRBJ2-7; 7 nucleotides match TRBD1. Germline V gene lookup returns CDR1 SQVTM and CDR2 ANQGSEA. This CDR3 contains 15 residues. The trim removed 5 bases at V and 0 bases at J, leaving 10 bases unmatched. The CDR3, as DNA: TGCAGCGTTCGTAGGGGGCGCGAATTCTCCTACGAGCAGTACTTC. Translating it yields CSVRRGREFSYEQYF.

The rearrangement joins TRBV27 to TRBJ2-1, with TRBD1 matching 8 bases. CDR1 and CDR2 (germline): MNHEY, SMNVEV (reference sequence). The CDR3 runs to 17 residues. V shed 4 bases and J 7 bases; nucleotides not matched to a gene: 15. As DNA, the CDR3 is TGTGCCAGCAGTTCCATCGTCCGGACAGGGCGGATGAATGAGCAGTTCTTC. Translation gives CASSSIVRTGRMNEQFF.

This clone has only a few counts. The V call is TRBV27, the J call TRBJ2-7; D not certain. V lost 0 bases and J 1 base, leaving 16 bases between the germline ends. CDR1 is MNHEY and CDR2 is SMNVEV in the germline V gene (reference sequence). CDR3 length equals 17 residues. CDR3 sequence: CASSLSVGQDNSYEQYF. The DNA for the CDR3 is TGTGCCAGCAGTTTATCGGTGGGCCAGGATAATTCCTACGAGCAGTACTTC.

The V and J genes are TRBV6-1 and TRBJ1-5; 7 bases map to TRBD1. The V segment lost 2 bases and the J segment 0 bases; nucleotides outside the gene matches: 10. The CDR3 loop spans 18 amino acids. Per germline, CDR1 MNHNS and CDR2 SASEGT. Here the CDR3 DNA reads TGTGCCAGCAGTGAATTAGGCAGGGGGGAAGTTAGCAATCAGCCCCAGCATTTT. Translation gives CASSELGRGEVSNQPQHF.

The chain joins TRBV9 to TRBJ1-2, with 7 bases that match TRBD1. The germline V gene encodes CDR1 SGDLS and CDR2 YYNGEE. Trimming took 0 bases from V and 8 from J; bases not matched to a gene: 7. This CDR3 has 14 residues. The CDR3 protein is CASSVGGQQGGYTF. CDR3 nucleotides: TGTGCCAGCAGCGTAGGGGGACAGCAAGGGGGCTACACCTTC. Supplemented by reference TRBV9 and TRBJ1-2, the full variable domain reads DSGVTQTPKHLITATGQRVTLRCSPRSGDLSVYWYQQSLDQGLQFLIQYYNGEERAKGNILERFSAQQFPDLHSELNLSSLELGDSALYFCASSVGGQQGGYTFGSGTRLTVV.

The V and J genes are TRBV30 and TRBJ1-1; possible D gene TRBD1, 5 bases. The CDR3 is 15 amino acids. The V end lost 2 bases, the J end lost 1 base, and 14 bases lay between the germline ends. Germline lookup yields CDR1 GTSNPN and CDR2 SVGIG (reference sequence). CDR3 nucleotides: TGTGCCTGGAGTCCACCGGGACTTAAGAACACTGAAGCTTTCTTT. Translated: CAWSPPGLKNTEAFF.

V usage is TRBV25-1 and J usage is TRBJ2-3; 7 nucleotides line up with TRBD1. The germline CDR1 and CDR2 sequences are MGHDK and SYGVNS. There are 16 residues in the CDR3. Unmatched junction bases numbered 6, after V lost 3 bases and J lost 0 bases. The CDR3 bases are TGTGCCAGCAGTGAGCCCGGACAGGTTAGCACAGATACGCAGTATTTT. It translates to CASSEPGQVSTDTQYF.

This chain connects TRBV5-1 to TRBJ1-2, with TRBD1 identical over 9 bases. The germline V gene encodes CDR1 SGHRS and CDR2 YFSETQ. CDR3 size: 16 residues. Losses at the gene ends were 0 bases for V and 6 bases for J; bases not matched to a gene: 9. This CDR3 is CASSLGGTGRIHGYTF. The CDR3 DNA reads TGCGCCAGCAGCTTGGGTGGGACAGGGAGGATACATGGCTACACCTTC.

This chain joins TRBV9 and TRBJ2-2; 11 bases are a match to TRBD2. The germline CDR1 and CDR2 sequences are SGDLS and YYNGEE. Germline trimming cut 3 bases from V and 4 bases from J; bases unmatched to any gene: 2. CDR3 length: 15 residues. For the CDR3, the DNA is TGTGCCAGCAGCGCAACTAGCGGGAGCACCGGGGAGCTGTTTTTT. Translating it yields CASSATSGSTGELFF.

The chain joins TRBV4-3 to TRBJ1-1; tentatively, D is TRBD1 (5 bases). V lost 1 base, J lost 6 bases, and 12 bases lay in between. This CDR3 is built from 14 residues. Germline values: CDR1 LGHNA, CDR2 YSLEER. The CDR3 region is CASSQVSGDAEAFF. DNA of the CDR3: TGCGCCAGCAGCCAAGTTTCGGGGGACGCTGAAGCTTTCTTT.

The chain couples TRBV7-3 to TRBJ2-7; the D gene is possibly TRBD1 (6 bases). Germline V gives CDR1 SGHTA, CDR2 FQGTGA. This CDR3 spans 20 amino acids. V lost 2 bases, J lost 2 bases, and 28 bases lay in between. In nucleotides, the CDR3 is TGTGCCAGCAGCTTAGGCCCAGCAACCCTCAGGGGCCCCAGGACCTACGAGCAGTACTTC. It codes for CASSLGPATLRGPRTYEQYF.

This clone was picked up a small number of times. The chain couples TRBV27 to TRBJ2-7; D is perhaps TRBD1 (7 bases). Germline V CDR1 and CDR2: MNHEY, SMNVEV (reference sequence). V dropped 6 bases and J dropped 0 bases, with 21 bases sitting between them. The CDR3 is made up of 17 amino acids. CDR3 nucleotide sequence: TGTGCCAGCAGCCGCTGGGACAGCCCGCGGGGCTCCTACGAGCAGTACTTC. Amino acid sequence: CASSRWDSPRGSYEQYF.

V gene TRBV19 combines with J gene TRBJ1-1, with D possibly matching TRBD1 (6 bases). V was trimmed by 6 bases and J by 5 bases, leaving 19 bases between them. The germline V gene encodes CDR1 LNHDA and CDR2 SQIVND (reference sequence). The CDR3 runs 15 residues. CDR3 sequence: CASSSGWGPKTEAFF. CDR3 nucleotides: TGTGCCAGTAGCTCTGGATGGGGGCCTAAGACTGAAGCTTTCTTT. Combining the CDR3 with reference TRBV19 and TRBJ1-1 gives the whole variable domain DGGITQSPKYLFRKEGQNVTLSCEQNLNHDAMYWYRQDPGQGLRLIYYSQIVNDFQKGDIAEGYSVSREKKESFPLTVTSAQKNPTAFYLCASSSGWGPKTEAFFGQGTRLTVV.

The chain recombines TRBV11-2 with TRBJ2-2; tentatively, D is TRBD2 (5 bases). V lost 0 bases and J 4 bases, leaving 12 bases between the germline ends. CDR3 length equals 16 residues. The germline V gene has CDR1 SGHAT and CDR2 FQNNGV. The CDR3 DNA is TGTGCCAGCAGCTTAGACTCCGGTGGGAGCACCGGGGAGCTGTTTTTT. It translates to CASSLDSGGSTGELFF.

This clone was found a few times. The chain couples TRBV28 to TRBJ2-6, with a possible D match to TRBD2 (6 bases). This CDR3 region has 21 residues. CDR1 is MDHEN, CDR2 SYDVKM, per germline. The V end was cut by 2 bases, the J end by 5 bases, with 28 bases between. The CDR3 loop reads CASSLRPRRGAPGRRANVLTF. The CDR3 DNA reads TGTGCCAGCAGTTTACGGCCCCGACGTGGGGCGCCAGGGAGGAGGGCCAACGTCCTGACTTTC.

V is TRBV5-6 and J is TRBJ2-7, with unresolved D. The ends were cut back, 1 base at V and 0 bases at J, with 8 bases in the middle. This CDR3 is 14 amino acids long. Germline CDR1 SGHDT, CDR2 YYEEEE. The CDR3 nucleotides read TGTGCCAGCAGCTTGCACACCTCCTCCTACGAGCAGTACTTC. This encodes CASSLHTSSYEQYF. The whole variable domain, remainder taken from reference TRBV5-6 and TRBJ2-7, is DAGVTQSPTHLIKTRGQQVTLRCSPKSGHDTVSWYQQALGQGPQFIFQYYEEEERQRGNFPDRFSGHQFPNYSSELNVNALLLGDSALYLCASSLHTSSYEQYFGPGTRLTVT.

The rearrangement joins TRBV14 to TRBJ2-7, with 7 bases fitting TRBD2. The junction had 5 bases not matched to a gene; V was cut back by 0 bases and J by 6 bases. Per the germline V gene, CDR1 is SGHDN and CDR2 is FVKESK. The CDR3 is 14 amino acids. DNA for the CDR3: TGTGCCAGCAGCCAAGAGGGAGGGGTGCCCGAGCAGTACTTC. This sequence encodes CASSQEGGVPEQYF.

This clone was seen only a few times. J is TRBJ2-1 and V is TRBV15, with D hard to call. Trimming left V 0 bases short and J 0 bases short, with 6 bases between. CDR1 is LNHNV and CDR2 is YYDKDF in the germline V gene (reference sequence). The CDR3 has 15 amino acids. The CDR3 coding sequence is TGTGCCACCAGCAGAGAATGGAGCTCCTACAATGAGCAGTTCTTC. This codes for CATSREWSSYNEQFF. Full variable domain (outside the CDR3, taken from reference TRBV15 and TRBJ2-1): DAMVIQNPRYQVTQFGKPVTLSCSQTLNHNVMYWYQQKSSQAPKLLFHYYDKDFNNEADTPDNFQSRRPNTSFCFLDIRSPGLGDTAMYLCATSREWSSYNEQFFGPGTRLTVL.

CDR3 sequence: CASATPGEGTTFF. Written as DNA, the CDR3 is TGTGCCAGCGCAACCCCTGGGGAGGGGACGACTTTCTTT. This rearrangement joins TRBV9 to TRBJ1-1, with a possible D match to TRBD1 (5 bases). Trimming removed 7 bases from V and 12 bases from J, with 22 bases in between. This CDR3 comprises 13 residues. Per germline, CDR1 SGDLS and CDR2 YYNGEE.

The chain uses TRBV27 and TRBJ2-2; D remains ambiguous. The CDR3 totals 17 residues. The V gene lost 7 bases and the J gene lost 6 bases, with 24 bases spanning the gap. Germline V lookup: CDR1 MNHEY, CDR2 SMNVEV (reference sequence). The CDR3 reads CASTPRISQVWSGELFF. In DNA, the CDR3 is TGTGCCAGCACTCCAAGGATATCCCAGGTTTGGTCCGGGGAGCTGTTTTTT.

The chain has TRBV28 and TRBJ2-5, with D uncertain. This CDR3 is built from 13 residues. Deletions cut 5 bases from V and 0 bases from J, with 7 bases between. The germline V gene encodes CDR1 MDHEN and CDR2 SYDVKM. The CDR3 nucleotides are TGTGCCAGCAGTGACTCTCACCAAGAGACCCAGTACTTC. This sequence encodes CASSDSHQETQYF.

CDR3 region: CASSLFRPSGHSGGSYNEQFF. As DNA, the CDR3 is TGTGCCAGCAGCTTATTCCGACCTAGCGGGCACAGTGGGGGATCCTACAATGAGCAGTTCTTC. The V call is TRBV7-8, the J call TRBJ2-1; 8 bases match TRBD2. The V and J ends lost 2 bases and 1 base, in that order; junction bases with no gene match: 19. In germline, CDR1 is SGHVS, CDR2 FQNEAQ. The CDR3 loop spans 21 amino acids. The whole variable domain, remainder taken from reference TRBV7-8 and TRBJ2-1, is GAGVSQSPRYKVAKRGQDVALRCDPISGHVSLFWYQQALGQGPEFLTYFQNEAQLDKSGLPSDRFFAERPEGSVSTLKIQRTQQEDSAVYLCASSLFRPSGHSGGSYNEQFFGPGTRLTVL.

This chain's CDR3 is CASRATNYGYTF. CDR3 bases: TGTGCCAGCAGGGCGACAAACTATGGCTACACCTTC. The genes are TRBV2 and TRBJ1-2; D gene uncertain. The CDR3 is made up of 12 amino acids. Germline loops: CDR1 SNHLY, CDR2 FYNNEI. Deletions cut 6 bases from V and 2 bases from J, with 7 bases between.